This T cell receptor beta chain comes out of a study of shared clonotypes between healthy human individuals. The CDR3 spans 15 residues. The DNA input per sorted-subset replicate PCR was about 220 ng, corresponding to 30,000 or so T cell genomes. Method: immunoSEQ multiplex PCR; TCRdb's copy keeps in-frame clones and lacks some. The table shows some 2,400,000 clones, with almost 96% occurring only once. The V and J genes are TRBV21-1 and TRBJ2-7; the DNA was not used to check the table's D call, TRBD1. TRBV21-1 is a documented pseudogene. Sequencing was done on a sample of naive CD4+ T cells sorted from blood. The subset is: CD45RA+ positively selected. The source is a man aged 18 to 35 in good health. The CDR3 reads CASSKYDRFCHEQYF. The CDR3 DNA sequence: TGTGCCAGCAGCAAATACGACAGATTTTGCCACGAGCAGTACTTC.